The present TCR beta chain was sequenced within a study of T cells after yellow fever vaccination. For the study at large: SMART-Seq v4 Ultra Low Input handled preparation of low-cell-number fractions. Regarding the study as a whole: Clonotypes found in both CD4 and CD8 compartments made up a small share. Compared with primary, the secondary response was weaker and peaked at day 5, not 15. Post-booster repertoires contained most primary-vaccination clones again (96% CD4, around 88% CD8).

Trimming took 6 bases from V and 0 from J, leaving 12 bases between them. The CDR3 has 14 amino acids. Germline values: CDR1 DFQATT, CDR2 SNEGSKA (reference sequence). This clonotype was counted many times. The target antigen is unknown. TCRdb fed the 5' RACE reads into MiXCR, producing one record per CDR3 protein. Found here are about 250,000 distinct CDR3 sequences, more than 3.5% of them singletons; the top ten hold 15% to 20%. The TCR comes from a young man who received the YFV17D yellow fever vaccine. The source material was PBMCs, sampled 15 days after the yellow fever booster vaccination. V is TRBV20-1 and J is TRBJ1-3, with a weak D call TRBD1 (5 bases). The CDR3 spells CSARTLLSGNTIYF. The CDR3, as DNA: TGCAGTGCCCGGACACTTCTCTCTGGAAACACCATATATTTT.